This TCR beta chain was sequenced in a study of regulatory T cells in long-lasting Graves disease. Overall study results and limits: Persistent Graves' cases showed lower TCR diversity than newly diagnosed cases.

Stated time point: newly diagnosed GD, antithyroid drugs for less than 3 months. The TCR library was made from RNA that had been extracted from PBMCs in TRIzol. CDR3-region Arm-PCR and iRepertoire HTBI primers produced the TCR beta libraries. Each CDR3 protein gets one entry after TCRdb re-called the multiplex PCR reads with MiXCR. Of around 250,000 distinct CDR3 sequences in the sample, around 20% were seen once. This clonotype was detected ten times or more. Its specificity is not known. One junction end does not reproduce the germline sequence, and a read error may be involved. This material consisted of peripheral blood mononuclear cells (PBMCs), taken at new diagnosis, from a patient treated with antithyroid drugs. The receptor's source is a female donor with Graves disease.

This CDR3 is CASSQGLAGTGELFF. The CDR3 coding sequence is TGCGCCAGCAGCCAAGGGCTAGCGGGAACCGGGGAGCTGTTTTTT. V gene TRBV14 combines with J gene TRBJ2-2; 9 positions agree with TRBD2. This CDR3 has 15 amino acids. Germline V gene lookup returns CDR1 SGHDN and CDR2 FVKESK.